This T cell receptor beta chain was retrieved from a study of T cells in localized non-small cell lung cancer. Study results and limitations: Appearances in adjacent lung were noted for a median approximately 58 of the top 100 tumor clones.

The CDR3 covers 14 residues. Germline V gene data show CDR1 as MNHEY and CDR2 as SVGAGI. V was clipped by 4 bases and J by 6 bases, with 16 bases between them. Measured with immunoSEQ multiplex PCR; TCRdb has only the in-frame clones, and not every one. The data show roughly 24,000 clones, roughly nine tenths seen once. In the case of this clone: Antigen specificity is unknown.

The rearrangement uses TRBV6-5 and TRBJ2-7, with D possibly TRBD2 on 6 matching bases. The sample was peripheral blood, taken before any cancer treatment. The source is a woman aged 40-70 years with stage I lung adenocarcinoma. The CDR3 sequence is CASSSRVEGLEQYF. CDR3 in DNA: TGTGCCAGCAGTTCCCGGGTGGAGGGCCTCGAGCAGTACTTC.